This T cell receptor beta chain originates from a study of Ad26.COV2.S vaccination and SARS-CoV-2 variants. About the research overall: Intramuscular Ad26.COV2.S at 5x10^10 or 1x10^11 viral particles. Study-wide findings and caveats: Possible underestimation of total T cell responses by the TCR breadth and depth analyses was noted. Reported post-vaccination CD8+ and CD4+ T cell responses to spike showed substantial breadth.

TCRdb's table, derived via immunoSEQ multiplex PCR, lists solely in-frame clones and lacks some. The data contain approximately 240,000 clones, approximately 88% of them seen just once; the ten biggest clones take up 9.5% to 12%. Treatment here: some 20 received Ad26.COV2.S at low or high dose, single or two shots; about 5 received placebo; per-sample allocation not given. Sampling was performed 63 days after the first vaccine or placebo injection. In the vaccine, an Ad26 vector expressed the SARS-CoV-2 spike of the Wuhan strain. The ends were cut back, 2 bases at V and 1 base at J, with 7 bases in the middle. CDR1 is SGHDT and CDR2 is YYEEEE in the germline V gene. CDR3 length equals 13 residues. Regarding this clone: The target antigen is unknown.

The sample in question was peripheral blood, obtained in a trial of Ad26.COV2.S vaccine versus placebo. V usage is TRBV5-6 and J usage is TRBJ2-7; D not resolved. This TCR derives from a person between 18 and 65 years old who received the Ad26.COV2.S COVID-19 vaccine or a placebo. CDR3 sequence reads: CASSFYSSYEQYF. DNA of the CDR3: TGTGCCAGCAGCTTTTACAGTTCCTACGAGCAGTACTTC.